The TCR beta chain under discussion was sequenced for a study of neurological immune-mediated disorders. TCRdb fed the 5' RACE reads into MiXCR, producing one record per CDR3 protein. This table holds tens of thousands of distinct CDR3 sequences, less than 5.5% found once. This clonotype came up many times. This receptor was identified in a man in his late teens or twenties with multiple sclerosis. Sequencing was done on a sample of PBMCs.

DNA of the CDR3: TGCGCCAGCAGCGTCTACAATGAGCAGTTCTTC. As protein: CASSVYNEQFF. V is TRBV5-1 and J is TRBJ2-1; no clear D gene. This CDR3 comprises 11 residues. V was trimmed by 4 bases and J by 3 bases, leaving 2 bases between them. Per germline, CDR1 SGHRS and CDR2 YFSETQ.